These 25 T cell receptor beta chains were sequenced from one sample in a study of blood T cell repertoires in COVID-19. TCRdb keeps only in-frame clones here, not all; method: immunoSEQ multiplex PCR. The sample holds over 250,000 clones; just under 90% are singletons and the top ten take under 2.5%. Sequencing was performed on PBMCs or T cells enriched from blood (not recorded which). The receptor source for this set is a woman aged 60-75 years who had recovered from COVID-19.

Remarks on this clone: Distinct nucleotide sequences in the sample also encode this CDR3. The chain employs TRBV24-1 and TRBJ1-2; D possibly corresponds to TRBD1 (5 bases). The CDR3 covers 12 residues. Germline V gives CDR1 KGHDR, CDR2 SFDVKD. V lost 4 bases and J lost 7, with 9 bases in between. In nucleotides, the CDR3 is TGTGCCACCAGTGACGCCGACAGTGGCTACACCTTC. Protein: CATSDADSGYTF.

The gene calls are TRBV11-3 and TRBJ2-1; no definite D call. The CDR3 runs 13 residues. The ends were cut back, 4 bases at V and 4 bases at J, with 8 bases in the middle. CDR1 and CDR2 (germline): SGHNT, YENEEA. Written as DNA, the CDR3 is TGTGCCAGCAGCTCCTACGAATACAATGAGCAGTTCTTC. Its translation is CASSSYEYNEQFF.

V usage is TRBV7-8 and J usage is TRBJ1-5; 10 bases match TRBD1. This CDR3 is 18 amino acids long. The germline V gene has CDR1 SGHVS and CDR2 FQNEAQ. Trimming removed 5 bases from V and 0 bases from J; junction bases left unmatched: 10. The CDR3 spells CASSPGTGVYYSNQPQHF. The CDR3 bases are TGTGCCAGCAGCCCCGGGACAGGGGTCTACTATAGCAATCAGCCCCAGCATTTT.

About this clone: One junction end disagrees with the germline gene, perhaps due to a read error. The chain uses TRBV5-1 and TRBJ2-3; 10 nucleotides line up with TRBD2. The V gene's germline CDR1 is SGHRS and CDR2 YFSETQ. The CDR3 sequence is 16 residues long. The CDR3 region has the DNA TGCGCCAACAGCTTACCACTAGCGGGAAGCACAGATACGCAGTATTTT. This encodes CANSLPLAGSTDTQYF.

The chain carries TRBV7-9 and TRBJ2-5; D is unclear. The germline V gene encodes CDR1 SEHNR and CDR2 FQNEAQ (reference sequence). V lost 0 bases to trimming and J lost 5 bases, with 4 bases between them. The CDR3 totals 12 residues. CDR3: CASSLAEETQYF. The CDR3 region has the DNA TGTGCCAGCAGCTTAGCCGAGGAGACCCAGTACTTC.

The chain carries TRBV30 and TRBJ1-2, with 7 positions matching TRBD1. The CDR3 runs 19 residues. Germline CDR1 and CDR2: GTSNPN and SVGIG (reference sequence). V gave up 4 bases and J gave up 3 bases; unmatched junction bases: 23. This CDR3 reads CAWKLHTRDRIFHYYGYTF. The DNA of the CDR3 is TGTGCCTGGAAACTTCACACCCGGGACAGAATATTCCATTACTATGGCTACACCTTC.

This clone was counted once. This chain links TRBV2 with TRBJ1-2; D is possibly TRBD1 (6 bases). CDR1 and CDR2 from the germline V gene are SNHLY and FYNNEI. Trimming took 2 bases from V and 4 from J, leaving 14 bases between them. The CDR3 is 15 amino acids. CDR3 residues: CASSEKSGHTYGYTF. For the CDR3, the DNA is TGTGCCAGCAGTGAAAAGTCGGGACACACCTATGGCTACACCTTC.

The genes are TRBV18 and TRBJ1-1; D call uncertain. Trimming removed 3 bases from V and 10 bases from J, with 15 bases in between. There are 13 residues in the CDR3. Per germline, CDR1 KGHSH and CDR2 LQKENI. In nucleotides, the CDR3 is TGTGCCAGCTCACCTTGGACTGATAATGCAGCTTTCTTT. Amino acids: CASSPWTDNAAFF.

This clone has just one count. The gene calls are TRBV5-1 and TRBJ1-2, with 7 positions matching TRBD1. Trimming at V came to 4 bases and at J to 1 base, leaving 13 bases not matched to a gene. The germline gives CDR1 SGHRS, CDR2 YFSETQ. The CDR3 runs 17 residues. CDR3: CASSRPGTDIGNYGYTF. CDR3 nucleotide sequence: TGCGCCAGCAGCCGCCCCGGGACAGATATTGGTAACTATGGCTACACCTTC.

The chain uses TRBV18 and TRBJ1-3; 7 bases are a match to TRBD1. Germline trimming cut 1 base from V and 0 bases from J; bases unmatched to any gene: 9. Germline V gives CDR1 KGHSH, CDR2 LQKENI. The CDR3 runs 18 residues. The DNA for the CDR3 is TGTGCCAGCTCACCACGGCAGGGGGTAATAGACTCTGGAAACACCATATATTTT. Translating it yields CASSPRQGVIDSGNTIYF.

The V and J genes are TRBV6-5 and TRBJ2-7; 10 bases line up with TRBD2. The CDR3 has 15 residues. From germline, CDR1 is MNHEY and CDR2 SVGAGI. V trimming: 6 bases; J trimming: 1 base; junction bases outside the gene matches: 6. This chain's CDR3 is CASRTLAGVSYEQYF. In nucleotides, the CDR3 is TGTGCCAGCAGGACCCTAGCGGGGGTTTCCTACGAGCAGTACTTC.

The chain employs TRBV6-5 and TRBJ1-1, with 7 positions matching TRBD1. V lost 7 bases and J lost 2; bases outside the gene matches: 4. The CDR3 spans 13 residues. The germline V gene has CDR1 MNHEY and CDR2 SVGAGI. This CDR3 is CASTQGGNTEAFF. The CDR3, as DNA: TGTGCCAGCACCCAAGGGGGCAACACTGAAGCTTTCTTT.

V and J are TRBV6-7 and TRBJ1-4; 7 bases are a match to TRBD1. TRBV6-7 is recorded as an ORF, its role being uncertain. CDR3 length: 13 residues. Trimming at V came to 5 bases and at J to 7 bases, leaving 4 bases not matched to a gene. The CDR3 DNA sequence: TGTGCCAGCAGTGGGACAGTACCTGAAAAACTGTTTTTT. This sequence encodes CASSGTVPEKLFF.

The chain is built from TRBV2 and TRBJ2-1; the match to TRBD2 covers 14 bases. This CDR3 region has 16 residues. Losses at the gene ends were 4 bases for V and 9 bases for J; bases not matched to a gene: 8. The germline CDR1 and CDR2 sequences are SNHLY and FYNNEI. The CDR3 spells CASSVLPGLAGVEQFF. CDR3 sequence (DNA): TGTGCCAGCAGTGTCTTGCCGGGACTAGCGGGGGTTGAGCAGTTCTTC. Complete variable domain (other parts from reference TRBV2 and TRBJ2-1): EPEVTQTPSHQVTQMGQEVILRCVPISNHLYFYWYRQILGQKVEFLVSFYNNEISEKSEIFDDQFSVERPDGSNFTLKIRSTKLEDSAMYFCASSVLPGLAGVEQFFGPGTRLTVL.

CDR3 in amino acids: CASSDPGTRVYEQYF. CDR3 sequence (DNA): TGTGCCAGCAGTGACCCCGGGACACGTGTCTACGAGCAGTACTTC. The V gene is TRBV6-1, the J gene TRBJ2-7, with D possibly TRBD1 on 6 matching bases. This CDR3 has 15 residues. Germline V gene sequence: CDR1 MNHNS, CDR2 SASEGT. Between the trimmed V and J ends, which lost 3 bases and 3 bases, there was a span of 15 bases.

V and J are TRBV3-1 (or the pseudogene TRBV3-2) and TRBJ2-2; D is undetermined. Between the trimmed V and J ends, which lost 5 bases and 1 base, there was a span of 8 bases. CDR1 LGHDT and CDR2 YNNKEL come from the germline V gene (reference sequence). The CDR3 sequence is 14 residues long. The CDR3, as DNA: TGTGCCAGCAGCTTACGACTGAACACCGGGGAGCTGTTTTTT. It is translated as CASSLRLNTGELFF.

The V gene is TRBV5-1, the J gene TRBJ2-2; D uncertain. V was pared by 4 bases and J by 5 bases, with 9 bases between. The CDR3 spans 13 residues. From germline, CDR1 is SGHRS and CDR2 YFSETQ. The CDR3 DNA reads TGCGCCAGCAGCCAGGAATCAACCGGGGAGCTGTTTTTT. Translating it yields CASSQESTGELFF.

V usage is TRBV7-3 and J usage is TRBJ2-2; D gene unclear. Germline loops: CDR1 SGHTA, CDR2 FQGTGA. CDR3 length: 14 residues. V was pared by 5 bases and J by 0 bases, with 7 bases between. For the CDR3, the DNA is TGTGCCAGCAGCCCCCTCGCGAACACCGGGGAGCTGTTTTTT. Translated, it gives CASSPLANTGELFF.

The V call is TRBV28, the J call TRBJ2-1; D is possibly TRBD1 (5 bases). Germline V gene sequence: CDR1 MDHEN, CDR2 SYDVKM. The CDR3 length is 16 residues. Trimming cost V 4 bases and J 8 bases, with 21 bases left between them. In DNA form, the CDR3 reads TGTGCCAGCAGTTCTCAGGGCGCCGTGCGACATGATGAGCAGTTCTTC. Translating it yields CASSSQGAVRHDEQFF.

The rearrangement uses TRBV2 and TRBJ1-6; D is unresolved. CDR3 length equals 13 residues. The V end was cut by 7 bases, the J end by 7 bases, with 11 bases between. Per germline, CDR1 SNHLY and CDR2 FYNNEI. DNA of the CDR3: TGTGCCAGCACCAATGGAGGGAATTCACCCCTCCACTTT. Translating gives CASTNGGNSPLHF.

The genes are TRBV2 and TRBJ2-3, with 11 bases matching TRBD2. With V trimmed by 8 bases and J by 0 bases, 4 bases remained unmatched. Per the germline V gene, CDR1 is SNHLY and CDR2 is FYNNEI. This CDR3 is 15 amino acids long. The CDR3 nucleotides read TGTGCCAGCGGGACTAGCGGAATTAGCACAGATACGCAGTATTTT. Its protein is CASGTSGISTDTQYF.

The chain couples TRBV24-1 to TRBJ2-2; D uncertain. The CDR3 is 15 amino acids. V was pared by 0 bases and J by 0 bases, with 4 bases between. The germline gives CDR1 KGHDR, CDR2 SFDVKD. In DNA, the CDR3 is TGTGCCACCAGTGATTTGTCCACGAACACCGGGGAGCTGTTTTTT. It yields the protein CATSDLSTNTGELFF.

This clone was detected only once. The chain couples TRBV6-1 to TRBJ1-6, with D maybe TRBD1 (6 bases). Trimming left V 2 bases short and J 9 bases short, with 11 bases between. This CDR3 is 14 amino acids long. Germline loops: CDR1 MNHNS, CDR2 SASEGT. The CDR3 region is CASSETGSSSPLHF. The DNA for the CDR3 is TGTGCCAGCAGTGAAACAGGGTCTAGTTCACCCCTCCACTTT.

A single count supports this clone. The J gene is TRBJ1-1, the V gene TRBV28, with a possible D match to TRBD1 (5 bases). The ends were cut back, 5 bases at V and 2 bases at J, with 18 bases in the middle. The CDR3 length is 16 residues. CDR1 and CDR2 from the germline V gene are MDHEN and SYDVKM. CDR3 sequence (DNA): TGTGCCAGCAGTGGGGGAGGGTTAAGGACCAACACTGAAGCTTTCTTT. It codes for CASSGGGLRTNTEAFF.

The chain is built from TRBV3-1 (or the pseudogene TRBV3-2) and TRBJ1-5; no firm D call. This CDR3 has 17 residues. Germline assignment: CDR1 LGHDT and CDR2 YNNKEL (reference sequence). V lost 1 base to trimming and J lost 1 base, with 14 bases between them. The CDR3 DNA sequence: TGTGCCAGCAGCCAAGGGGGAGGAACAAAGAGCAATCAGCCCCAGCATTTT. Protein sequence: CASSQGGGTKSNQPQHF.